The 20 T cell receptor beta chains below all came from one sample that was sequenced in a study of cytomegalovirus exposure and HLA in healthy donors. It was with 60 Vbeta and 13 Jbeta primers that the PCR ran. Sequenced by immunoSEQ multiplex PCR; TCRdb stores in-frame clones only, minus some. The table includes fewer than 250,000 clones, about nine tenths detected once. The sample was PBMCs. The source is a boy aged 2 to 10 in good health and CMV-seronegative.

The V and J genes are TRBV30 and TRBJ2-4, with 7 nucleotides matching TRBD1. Germline assignment: CDR1 GTSNPN and CDR2 SVGIG (reference sequence). This CDR3 spans 14 amino acids. J gave up 6 bases and V 2 bases, and 7 bases lay outside the gene matches. The CDR3 protein is CAWSPLTGRNIQYF. The CDR3 DNA follows: TGTGCCTGGAGTCCCCTGACAGGGCGAAACATTCAGTACTTC.

This clone has just one count. The chain recombines TRBV9 with TRBJ2-3; D not certain. The germline CDR1 and CDR2 sequences are SGDLS and YYNGEE. The length of the CDR3 is 13 residues. V was cut by 4 bases and J by 3 bases, with 9 bases left in between. CDR3 sequence: CASSQIRTDTQYF. CDR3 DNA: TGTGCCAGCAGCCAGATAAGAACAGATACGCAGTATTTT.

The chain couples TRBV30 to TRBJ1-5; D is undetermined. Germline CDR1 GTSNPN, CDR2 SVGIG (reference sequence). The CDR3 covers 14 residues. V was trimmed by 0 bases and J by 6 bases, leaving 12 bases between them. CDR3 nucleotide sequence: TGTGCCTGGAGTGTCGTGGAGGTCGGTCAGCCCCAGCATTTT. Translation gives CAWSVVEVGQPQHF.

V gene TRBV7-6 combines with J gene TRBJ2-5; D is unresolved. The CDR3 has 16 amino acids. CDR1 SGHVS and CDR2 FNYEAQ come from the germline V gene. V was pared by 1 base and J by 3 bases, with 15 bases between. CDR3: CASSLVAAEDEETQYF. The CDR3 bases are TGTGCCAGCAGCTTAGTAGCAGCTGAGGATGAAGAGACCCAGTACTTC.

The V and J genes are TRBV6-5 and TRBJ1-6, with TRBD1 as a possible D gene (6 bases). V was clipped by 5 bases and J by 7 bases, with 12 bases between them. CDR3 length equals 14 residues. The V gene's germline CDR1 is MNHEY and CDR2 SVGAGI. CDR3 bases: TGTGCCAGCAGTGGAACCAGGGGAAATTCACCCCTCCACTTT. It encodes CASSGTRGNSPLHF.

This chain links TRBV9 with TRBJ2-3; D call uncertain. The CDR3 length is 15 residues. The V gene lost 0 bases and the J gene lost 3 bases, with 11 bases spanning the gap. Germline CDR1 is SGDLS and CDR2 is YYNGEE. The CDR3 sequence: CASSVGAVSTDTQYF. In DNA, the CDR3 is TGTGCCAGCAGCGTAGGTGCGGTTTCGACAGATACGCAGTATTTT. Full variable domain (outside the CDR3, taken from reference TRBV9 and TRBJ2-3): DSGVTQTPKHLITATGQRVTLRCSPRSGDLSVYWYQQSLDQGLQFLIQYYNGEERAKGNILERFSAQQFPDLHSELNLSSLELGDSALYFCASSVGAVSTDTQYFGPGTRLTVL.

The chain links TRBV6-1 to TRBJ1-2, with TRBD1 identical over 9 bases. Germline CDR1 reads MNHNS; CDR2 reads SASEGT. Trimming took 2 bases from V and 8 from J; bases not matched to a gene: 9. This CDR3 spans 15 amino acids. CDR3 residues: CASSELGQGMDGYTF. DNA of the CDR3: TGTGCCAGCAGTGAACTAGGACAGGGGATGGACGGCTACACCTTC.

In DNA, the CDR3 is TGTGCCAGCAGCGCAGAAGGGGATCAGAATTCCTACGAGCAGTACTTC. This sequence encodes CASSAEGDQNSYEQYF. The chain joins TRBV7-7 to TRBJ2-7; D perhaps matches TRBD1 (5 bases). Per the germline V gene, CDR1 is SSHAT and CDR2 is FNYEAQ (reference sequence). V lost 5 bases and J 1 base, leaving 18 bases between the germline ends. The CDR3 spans 16 residues. Complete variable domain (other parts from reference TRBV7-7 and TRBJ2-7): GAGVSQSPRYKVTKRGQDVTLRCDPISSHATLYWYQQALGQGPEFLTYFNYEAQPDKSGLPSDRFSAERPEGSISTLTIQRTEQRDSAMYRCASSAEGDQNSYEQYFGPGTRLTVT.

The rearrangement joins TRBV30 to TRBJ2-7; TRBD2 matches 7 bases. The CDR3 covers 13 residues. Unmatched junction bases numbered 6, after V lost 4 bases and J lost 3 bases. CDR1 GTSNPN and CDR2 SVGIG come from the germline V gene (reference sequence). The CDR3 sequence: CAWNSGSHYEQYF. CDR3 bases: TGTGCCTGGAATAGCGGGTCTCACTACGAGCAGTACTTC.

This clone was observed a handful of times. The chain has TRBV7-9 and TRBJ2-2; possibly TRBD2 for D (5 bases). This CDR3 region has 14 residues. V lost 3 bases to trimming and J lost 7 bases, with 12 bases between them. Germline lookup yields CDR1 SEHNR and CDR2 FQNEAQ (reference sequence). The CDR3 nucleotides are TGTGCCAGCAGCTTGTATTACGGGAACGGGGAGCTGTTTTTT. Translated: CASSLYYGNGELFF.

V and J are TRBV6-1 and TRBJ1-3; unclear D gene. Trimming removed 3 bases at V and 4 bases at J, with 10 bases between. The CDR3 covers 14 residues. CDR1 and CDR2 from the germline V gene are MNHNS and SASEGT. This CDR3 is CASSEKARGNTIYF. Written as DNA, the CDR3 is TGTGCCAGCAGTGAGAAAGCTAGGGGAAACACCATATATTTT.

The chain recombines TRBV28 with TRBJ1-6; no clear D. Trimming removed 2 bases at V and 2 bases at J, with 4 bases between. CDR3 length equals 14 residues. CDR1 MDHEN and CDR2 SYDVKM come from the germline V gene. The CDR3 sequence: CASSLTTYNSPLHF. CDR3 bases: TGTGCCAGCAGTTTAACTACCTATAATTCACCCCTCCACTTT.

This chain uses TRBV15 with TRBJ1-2, with 9 bases that match TRBD1. The CDR3 is 14 residues long. Germline V gene sequence: CDR1 LNHNV, CDR2 YYDKDF (reference sequence). Trimming at V came to 8 bases and at J to 5 bases, leaving 9 bases not matched to a gene. Here the CDR3 DNA reads TGTGCCACCTCCACAGGGGGACAGGGATATGGCTACACCTTC. Encoded protein: CATSTGGQGYGYTF.

The rearrangement links TRBV5-1 to TRBJ2-5; 10 bases are shared with TRBD2. V was clipped by 4 bases and J by 5 bases; unmatched bases: 8. CDR1 is SGHRS, CDR2 YFSETQ, per germline. This CDR3 is 15 amino acids long. CDR3 nucleotides: TGCGCCAGCAGCGGGACTAGCGAGACGGGGGAGACCCAGTACTTC. Protein product: CASSGTSETGETQYF.

DNA for the CDR3: TGTGCCAGCAGCGGGGACACGTATGAAGCTTTCTTT. Its protein product is CASSGDTYEAFF. The V gene is TRBV28, the J gene TRBJ1-1; a possible D gene is TRBD1 (6 bases). Germline CDR1 reads MDHEN; CDR2 reads SYDVKM. Trimming pared 6 bases from V and 7 bases from J, leaving 12 bases between. The CDR3 totals 12 residues.

This clone was recorded only once. The gene calls are TRBV5-1 and TRBJ2-5; 10 bases are shared with TRBD1. Trimming at V came to 1 base and at J to 5 bases, leaving 5 bases not matched to a gene. The CDR3 is 15 amino acids. Germline V lookup: CDR1 SGHRS, CDR2 YFSETQ. The DNA for the CDR3 is TGCGCCAGCAGCTTGATGGGACAGGGGTTGGAGACCCAGTACTTC. It yields the protein CASSLMGQGLETQYF. The variable domain in full, completed from reference TRBV5-1 and TRBJ2-5, reads KAGVTQTPRYLIKTRGQQVTLSCSPISGHRSVSWYQQTPGQGLQFLFEYFSETQRNKGNFPGRFSGRQFSNSRSEMNVSTLELGDSALYLCASSLMGQGLETQYFGPGTRLLVL.

On this clone: At one end, the junction sequence differs from germline, possibly due to a read error. The chain is built from TRBV7-9 and TRBJ2-7; the match to TRBD2 covers 8 bases. The CDR3 has 16 amino acids. CDR1 SEHNR and CDR2 FQNEAQ come from the germline V gene (reference sequence). Here the CDR3 DNA reads TGTTCCAGCAGCCTCTGGAATAGCGGGGACAACTACGAGCAGTACTTC. It specifies CSSSLWNSGDNYEQYF. Filled out from reference TRBV7-9 and TRBJ2-7, the complete variable domain reads DTGVSQNPRHKITKRGQNVTFRCDPISEHNRLYWYRQTLGQGPEFLTYFQNEAQLEKSRLLSDRFSAERPKGSFSTLEIQRTEQGDSAMYLCSSSLWNSGDNYEQYFGPGTRLTVT.

This clone was detected only once. The V call is TRBV5-1, the J call TRBJ1-2, with 11 bases lining up with TRBD1. Germline lookup yields CDR1 SGHRS and CDR2 YFSETQ. There are 14 residues in the CDR3. J was trimmed by 6 bases and V by 4 bases; bases with no gene match: 5. The CDR3 DNA reads TGCGCCAGCAGCCCTGGACAGGGGGCGGATGGCTACACCTTC. This encodes CASSPGQGADGYTF. The full variable domain, its missing parts supplied by reference TRBV5-1 and TRBJ1-2, is KAGVTQTPRYLIKTRGQQVTLSCSPISGHRSVSWYQQTPGQGLQFLFEYFSETQRNKGNFPGRFSGRQFSNSRSEMNVSTLELGDSALYLCASSPGQGADGYTFGSGTRLTVV.

This clone was detected once. V usage is TRBV9 and J usage is TRBJ2-7, with D perhaps TRBD2 (6 bases). Trimming removed 7 bases from V and 0 bases from J, with 14 bases in between. There are 14 residues in the CDR3. CDR1 is SGDLS, CDR2 YYNGEE, per germline. In DNA form, the CDR3 reads TGTGCCAGCGGCTCGGAGGGGAGCTCCTACGAGCAGTACTTC. Translation: CASGSEGSSYEQYF.

The rearrangement links TRBV30 to TRBJ1-6, with D hard to call. Germline V gene lookup returns CDR1 GTSNPN and CDR2 SVGIG (reference sequence). Deletions cut 0 bases from V and 9 bases from J, with 12 bases between. This CDR3 is built from 14 residues. CDR3 sequence: CAWSVNHGGSPLHF. The DNA of the CDR3 is TGTGCCTGGAGTGTAAACCACGGAGGTTCACCCCTCCACTTT.